This T cell receptor (beta chain) appears in the sequencing data of a study of cytomegalovirus exposure and HLA in healthy donors. Study-wide points: A missense variant in DCLRE1C was later tied to TCR beta V- and J-gene trimming.

Turning to this clone: Its antigen is unknown.

Vbeta (60) and Jbeta (13) primers were used in the PCR. Method: immunoSEQ multiplex PCR; TCRdb's copy keeps in-frame clones and lacks some. The sample consists of about 130,000 clones, 80% of them appearing once. The TCR sequence derives from a woman aged 40 to 49 in good health and CMV-seronegative. Material: PBMCs.

CDR3 nucleotides: TGTGCCAGCAGCCTTAGCGGGAGTACCGGGGAGCTGTTTTTT. Its protein product is CASSLSGSTGELFF. The chain is built from TRBV6-6 and TRBJ2-2; 9 bases are shared with TRBD2. Trimming took 6 bases from V and 5 from J; bases not matched to a gene: 4. The CDR3 is made up of 14 amino acids. CDR1 is MNHNY and CDR2 is SVGAGI in the germline V gene (reference sequence).